This TCR beta chain was obtained from a study of lymphopenia after photon versus proton radiotherapy. The assay was immunoSEQ multiplex PCR, and TCRdb's table has in-frame clones only and misses some. The sample holds roughly 65,000 clones, approximately 91% seen once. Findings and limits, study-wide: Oligoclonal CD8+ Temra expansion after nadir drove photon patients' diversity drop. Under photons, naive T cells and diversity fell while effector/memory populations rose. Only patients who died were analyzed for survival; proton advantage is unproven. In patients who died, overall survival fell as post-nadir TCR diversity dropped more.

As for this clone: No antigen is known for it.

The origin of this receptor is a woman in her 70s with pancreatic cancer. This material consisted of peripheral blood, taken from a patient treated with photon-based radiotherapy.

CDR3: CASLRQGGVDTQYF. CDR3 DNA sequence: TGTGCCAGCCTTCGACAGGGTGGGGTAGATACGCAGTATTTT. This chain links TRBV6-1 with TRBJ2-3; 7 bases match TRBD1. After removal of 8 bases from V and 5 bases from J, the junction contained 10 bases not matched to a gene. CDR3 length: 14 amino acids. Germline-derived CDR1 and CDR2 are MNHNS and SASEGT.